The present T cell receptor (beta chain) was sequenced within a study of identical twins. Whole-study findings and limits: Models underestimated out-of-frame TCR alpha sharing in monozygotic twins. For out-of-frame beta sequences, excess twin sharing was weaker. Insertions were fewer in abundant cord blood beta clonotypes, whereas memory repertoires showed none of this pattern.

Each donor was a healthy Caucasian. V was pared by 1 base and J by 6 bases, with 5 bases of the junction left unmatched. From germline, CDR1 is SGHRS and CDR2 YFSETQ. The CDR3 loop spans 14 amino acids. As for this clonotype: What it recognizes is unknown.

TCRdb redid the calling of the 5' RACE reads with MiXCR, one entry per CDR3 protein. Here the sample spans around 1.7 million distinct CDR3 sequences, about 31% being singletons. Sequenced: cord blood. The TCR originated in a newborn girl in good health. The chain is built from TRBV5-1 and TRBJ2-5, with 8 bases fitting TRBD2. CDR3 region: CASSLRLARKTQYF. CDR3 DNA: TGCGCCAGCAGCTTGAGACTAGCGAGAAAGACCCAGTACTTC.